This TCR beta chain was profiled in a study of cytomegalovirus exposure and HLA in healthy donors. Study overall: About 85 million unique TCR sequences came from HLA-typed donors in an early release. Regarding the study as a whole: Analysis was carried out at a later point, and it linked a missense DCLRE1C variant to TCR beta V- and J-gene trimming. According to an earlier analysis, most TCR beta V segments yielded productive rearrangements about 87% or about 30% of the time.

PCR employed 60 Vbeta and 13 Jbeta primers. TCRdb keeps only in-frame clones here, not all; method: immunoSEQ multiplex PCR. The sample gives roughly 160,000 clones, just under 80% of which show up once; 1.3% is in the top ten. Per germline, CDR1 LGHNA and CDR2 YNFKEQ. V lost 4 bases, J lost 1 base, and 8 bases stayed unmatched. The CDR3 has 17 amino acids. Donors sampled were nominally healthy, though unrecorded immune exposures were likely. About this clone itself: Its antigen is unidentified.

What was sequenced was PBMCs. This clonotype was obtained from a woman in her forties or fifties in good health and CMV-seronegative. V gene TRBV4-2 combines with J gene TRBJ2-3; 10 positions agree with TRBD2. The CDR3 coding sequence is TGTGCCAGCAGCCGCCGAAACAGCGGGGGGGGCACAGATACGCAGTATTTT. Its protein product is CASSRRNSGGGTDTQYF.